The 10 T cell receptor beta chains listed next were all sequenced from one sample in a study of T cells in Graves' hyperthyroidism and ophthalmopathy. TCR beta CDR3 regions were amplified from RNA. The study used the HTBI primer set for a first-round RT-PCR of the TCR CDR3. TCRdb re-called the multiplex PCR reads with MiXCR, one entry per CDR3 protein. The sample lists about 290,000 distinct CDR3 sequences, about an eighth seen once, with almost 8% in the top ten. Sequenced input: blood. These receptors were obtained from a woman in her 30s with Graves' hyperthyroidism that later progressed to Graves' ophthalmopathy.

This clonotype was counted a few times. The chain recombines TRBV5-1 with TRBJ1-2; 7 bases are a match to TRBD1. V lost 4 bases, J lost 7 bases, and 10 bases stayed unmatched. CDR3 length: 14 residues. Germline CDR1 and CDR2: SGHRS and YFSETQ. In DNA form, the CDR3 reads TGCGCCAGCAGCCCCAGGGAGGGGGCGGGTGGCTACACCTTC. It translates to CASSPREGAGGYTF.

This clonotype was seen at least ten times. V gene TRBV6-5 combines with J gene TRBJ2-2, with D perhaps matching TRBD1 or TRBD2 (5 bases each). Germline V CDR1 and CDR2: MNHEY, SVGAGI. V dropped 2 bases and J dropped 6 bases, with 10 bases sitting between them. The CDR3 has 14 residues. The CDR3 is CASSYAGTAGELFF. The DNA of the CDR3 is TGTGCCAGCAGTTACGCCGGGACGGCCGGGGAGCTGTTTTTT.

This clonotype was seen at least ten times. The junction differs from germline at one of its ends, possibly a read error. The V gene is TRBV28, the J gene TRBJ1-5; maybe TRBD1 (6 bases). From germline, CDR1 is MDHEN and CDR2 SYDVKM. CDR3 length equals 17 residues. CDR3 in DNA: TGTGCCAGCAGACGGGGGGCACGGATTAATAGCAATCAGCCCCAACATTTT. Translated, it gives CASRRGARINSNQPQHF. The full variable domain, rest sourced from reference TRBV28 and TRBJ1-5, is DVKVTQSSRYLVKRTGEKVFLECVQDMDHENMFWYRQDPGLGLRLIYFSYDVKMKEKGDIPEGYSVSREKKERFSLILESASTNQTSMYLCASRRGARINSNQPQHFGDGTRLSIL.

This clonotype appeared a few times. The chain joins TRBV5-4 to TRBJ2-2, with D unresolved. CDR1 SGHNT and CDR2 YYREEE come from the germline V gene (reference sequence). CDR3 length: 16 residues. Between the trimmed V and J ends, which lost 5 bases and 4 bases, there was a span of 18 bases. The CDR3 is CASRPQTGAVTGELFF. CDR3 nucleotide sequence: TGTGCCAGCAGACCTCAAACCGGCGCGGTCACCGGGGAGCTGTTTTTT.

This clonotype was recorded at least ten times. J is TRBJ2-1 and V is TRBV20-1; D is uncertain. Germline CDR1 is DFQATT and CDR2 is SNEGSKA (reference sequence). The V and J ends lost 3 bases and 8 bases respectively, with 14 bases between them. CDR3 length: 13 amino acids. Written as DNA, the CDR3 is TGCAGTGCTAGGCGGAGAGGCTCCCATGAGCAGTTCTTC. This encodes CSARRRGSHEQFF.

The rearrangement links TRBV4-1 to TRBJ1-4, with 7 positions matching TRBD1. CDR1 and CDR2 (germline): MGHRA, YSYEKL. V was clipped by 2 bases and J by 4 bases; unmatched bases: 4. This CDR3 has 15 residues. CDR3 coding DNA: TGCGCCAGCAGCCAACTGCAGGGGGGTAATGAAAAACTGTTTTTT. Translated: CASSQLQGGNEKLFF.

The sample holds many counts of this clonotype. Here the CDR3 reads CASSLNQGGTDTQYF. CDR3 nucleotide sequence: TGTGCCAGCAGCTTAAATCAGGGGGGCACAGATACGCAGTATTTT. V gene TRBV11-1 combines with J gene TRBJ2-3; 7 bases line up with TRBD1. The CDR3 runs 15 residues. Trimming removed 2 bases from V and 1 base from J; junction bases left unmatched: 3. Germline values: CDR1 SGHAT, CDR2 FQDESV (reference sequence).

In this sample, this clonotype turned up many times. The CDR3 protein is CASSSHRGAETQYF. CDR3 bases: TGTGCCAGCAGTTCCCATCGAGGGGCTGAGACCCAGTACTTC. This chain uses TRBV28 with TRBJ2-5, with D tentatively TRBD1 or TRBD2 (5 bases each). This CDR3 contains 14 residues. V lost 4 bases, J lost 5 bases, and 14 bases lay in between. Germline CDR1 reads MDHEN; CDR2 reads SYDVKM.

This clonotype was detected ten times or more. The genes are TRBV6-1 and TRBJ2-5; D unclear. CDR3 length: 13 residues. The germline V gene has CDR1 MNHNS and CDR2 SASEGT. Trimming cost V 5 bases and J 5 bases, with 12 bases left between them. The CDR3 DNA reads TGTGCCAGCAGTAAAGGCGCTCGGGAGACCCAGTACTTC. Translation gives CASSKGARETQYF.

This chain connects TRBV7-8 to TRBJ1-1; D unresolved. The V end was cut by 5 bases, the J end by 1 base, with 20 bases between. Germline lookup yields CDR1 SGHVS and CDR2 FQNEAQ. The CDR3 extends over 17 amino acids. The CDR3: CASSPTPTRRRNTEAFF. The CDR3 DNA reads as TGTGCCAGCAGCCCAACCCCGACCCGAAGGAGGAACACTGAAGCTTTCTTT.